This passage covers 8 T cell receptor beta chains from one sample sequenced in a study of blood T cell repertoires in COVID-19. This table comes from immunoSEQ multiplex PCR, and its TCRdb copy is limited to in-frame clones, with some not included. This sample has around 250,000 clones, with about nine tenths found just once. The sample taken for sequencing was PBMCs or T cells enriched from blood (not recorded which). All receptors derive from a middle-aged woman with acute COVID-19.

The genes are TRBV7-6 and TRBJ2-3, with no clear D. The CDR3 spans 15 residues. CDR1 and CDR2 from the germline V gene are SGHVS and FNYEAQ. V lost 7 bases and J lost 2, with 16 bases in between. The CDR3 DNA is TGTGCCAGCACCTTCAACTTAGACTCCACAGATACGCAGTATTTT. It translates to CASTFNLDSTDTQYF. Supplemented by reference TRBV7-6 and TRBJ2-3, the full variable domain reads GAGVSQSPRYKVTKRGQDVALRCDPISGHVSLYWYRQALGQGPEFLTYFNYEAQQDKSGLPNDRFSAERPEGSISTLTIQRTEQRDSAMYRCASTFNLDSTDTQYFGPGTRLTVL.

The gene calls are TRBV4-1 and TRBJ2-5; D is ambiguous. This CDR3 is built from 15 residues. The V end was cut by 0 bases, the J end by 1 base, with 9 bases between. CDR1 is MGHRA and CDR2 is YSYEKL in the germline V gene. The CDR3 loop reads CASSQERQAQETQYF. CDR3 in DNA: TGCGCCAGCAGCCAAGAGCGACAAGCCCAAGAGACCCAGTACTTC.

The V and J genes are TRBV6-5 and TRBJ1-5; D is undetermined. This CDR3 is 14 amino acids long. Germline CDR1 and CDR2: MNHEY and SVGAGI. Trimming pared 0 bases from V and 1 base from J, leaving 4 bases between. This chain's CDR3 is CASSYSQSNQPQHF. The CDR3, as DNA: TGTGCCAGCAGTTACTCGCAGAGCAATCAGCCCCAGCATTTT.

In its sample, this clone was seen a few times. The chain recombines TRBV18 with TRBJ1-4; 8 bases fit TRBD1. With 3 bases clipped from V and 3 bases from J, the junction kept 6 bases outside the gene matches. This CDR3 spans 16 amino acids. In germline, CDR1 is KGHSH, CDR2 LQKENI. The CDR3 nucleotides are TGTGCCAGCTCACCCCAACAGGACAGGGCTAATGAAAAACTGTTTTTT. Encoded protein: CASSPQQDRANEKLFF. The full variable domain, completed using reference TRBV18 and TRBJ1-4, is NAGVMQNPRHLVRRRGQEARLRCSPMKGHSHVYWYRQLPEEGLKFMVYLQKENIIDESGMPKERFSAEFPKEGPSILRIQQVVRGDSAAYFCASSPQQDRANEKLFFGSGTQLSVL.

The chain is built from TRBV7-2 and TRBJ2-3; TRBD2 is a possible D gene (6 bases). CDR3 length equals 15 residues. V lost 2 bases to trimming and J lost 3 bases, with 12 bases between them. Germline CDR1 and CDR2: SGHTA and FQGNSA. CDR3 in amino acids: CASSLQGGLTDTQYF. The CDR3, as DNA: TGTGCCAGCAGCTTACAGGGAGGATTAACAGATACGCAGTATTTT.

This sequence joins TRBV25-1 and TRBJ2-4, with TRBD2 identical over 9 bases. Looked up from germline, CDR1 is MGHDK and CDR2 is SYGVNS. Losses at the gene ends were 5 bases for V and 8 bases for J; bases not matched to a gene: 7. The CDR3 runs 14 residues. The CDR3 reads CASSITGTSYIQYF. CDR3 coding DNA: TGTGCCAGCAGTATAACCGGGACTAGCTACATTCAGTACTTC.

V gene TRBV10-2 combines with J gene TRBJ2-3; 11 bases line up with TRBD1. The CDR3 totals 16 residues. The V gene's germline CDR1 is WSHSY and CDR2 SAAADI. After removal of 6 bases from V and 1 base from J, the junction contained 6 bases not matched to a gene. CDR3 region: CASRDPGQGGTDTQYF. The CDR3, as DNA: TGCGCCAGCAGGGACCCGGGACAGGGGGGCACAGATACGCAGTATTTT.

The rearrangement uses TRBV15 and TRBJ2-3, with TRBD1 matching 9 bases. V gave up 5 bases and J gave up 6 bases; unmatched junction bases: 15. The germline V gene encodes CDR1 LNHNV and CDR2 YYDKDF (reference sequence). There are 17 residues in the CDR3. CDR3: CATSSFLGTGIADTQYF. CDR3 sequence (DNA): TGTGCCACCAGCTCGTTTCTCGGGACAGGGATTGCTGATACGCAGTATTTT.